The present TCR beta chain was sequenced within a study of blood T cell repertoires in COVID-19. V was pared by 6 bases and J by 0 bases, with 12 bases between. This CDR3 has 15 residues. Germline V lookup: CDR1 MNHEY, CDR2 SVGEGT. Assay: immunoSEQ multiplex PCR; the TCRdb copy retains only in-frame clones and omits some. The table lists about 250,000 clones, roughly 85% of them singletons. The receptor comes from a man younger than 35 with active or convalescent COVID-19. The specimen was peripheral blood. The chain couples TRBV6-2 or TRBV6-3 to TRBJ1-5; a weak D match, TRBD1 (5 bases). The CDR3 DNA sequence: TGTGCCAGCAGCCCCGGGACTTATAGCAATCAGCCCCAGCATTTT. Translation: CASSPGTYSNQPQHF.